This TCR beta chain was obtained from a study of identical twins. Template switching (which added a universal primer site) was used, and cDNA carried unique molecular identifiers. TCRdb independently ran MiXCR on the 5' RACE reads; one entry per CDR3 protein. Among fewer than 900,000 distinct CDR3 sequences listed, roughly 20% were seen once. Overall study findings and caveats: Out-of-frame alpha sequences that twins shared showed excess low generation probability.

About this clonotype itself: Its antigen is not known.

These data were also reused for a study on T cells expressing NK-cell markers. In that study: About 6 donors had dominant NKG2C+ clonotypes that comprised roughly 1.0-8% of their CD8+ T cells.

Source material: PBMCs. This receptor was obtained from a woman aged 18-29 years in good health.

CDR3: CSADGQGAGRSYNEQFF. In DNA, the CDR3 is TGCAGTGCTGACGGACAGGGGGCAGGCAGGTCCTACAATGAGCAGTTCTTC. This chain joins TRBV20-1 and TRBJ2-1, with 11 bases aligning to TRBD1. Germline assignment: CDR1 DFQATT and CDR2 SNEGSKA (reference sequence). J lost 1 base, V lost 5 bases, and 10 bases had no gene match. The CDR3 loop spans 17 amino acids.